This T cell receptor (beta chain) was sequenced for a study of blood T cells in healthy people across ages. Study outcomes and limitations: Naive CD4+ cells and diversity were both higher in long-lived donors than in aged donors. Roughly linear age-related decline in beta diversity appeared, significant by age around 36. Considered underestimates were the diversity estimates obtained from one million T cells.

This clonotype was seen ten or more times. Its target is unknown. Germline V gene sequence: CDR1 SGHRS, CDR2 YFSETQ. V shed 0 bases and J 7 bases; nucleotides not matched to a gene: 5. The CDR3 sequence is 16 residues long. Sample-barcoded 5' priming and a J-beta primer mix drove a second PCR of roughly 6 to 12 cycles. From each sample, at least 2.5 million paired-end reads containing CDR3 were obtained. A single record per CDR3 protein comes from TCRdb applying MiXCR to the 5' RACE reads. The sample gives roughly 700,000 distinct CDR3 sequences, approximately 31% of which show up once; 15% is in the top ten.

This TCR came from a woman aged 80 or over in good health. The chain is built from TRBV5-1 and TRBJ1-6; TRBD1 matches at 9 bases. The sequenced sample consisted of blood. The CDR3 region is CASSLASGTGNSPLHF. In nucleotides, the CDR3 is TGCGCCAGCAGCTTGGCCAGTGGGACAGGGAATTCACCCCTCCACTTT.